The clone carrying this TCR beta chain was detected a few times. Antigen: not known. Sorting of CD4+ naive, central memory, regulatory and stem cell-like memory cells was performed via CD45RO/CCR7/CD25/CD127/CD95/CD27. These data originate in a study of beta chain features in type 1 diabetes. This CDR3 region has 15 residues. Germline CDR1 reads SGHNT; CDR2 reads YENEEA. With 5 bases removed from V and 3 bases from J, the gap between germline ends came to 16 bases. Study outcomes and limitations: Type 1 diabetes patients showed a moderate but significant shortening of TCRB CDR3s in all four CD4+ subsets. PCR might favor shorter templates, equally in patients and controls.

The isolated RNA, all of it, was reverse transcribed, so expressed TCRB transcripts were what got sequenced. This table comes from immunoSEQ multiplex PCR, and its TCRdb copy is limited to in-frame clones, with some not included. The sample gives over 600,000 clones, roughly an eighth of which show up once; roughly 0.12% is in the top ten. Sequenced: naive CD4+ T cells from blood. The source is a man aged 30 to 39 with type 1 diabetes. The rearrangement links TRBV11-3 to TRBJ1-1; D unclear. CDR3 nucleotides: TGTGCCAGCAGCCCAGGTGGGGTGAGAGACACTGAAGCTTTCTTT. This sequence encodes CASSPGGVRDTEAFF.